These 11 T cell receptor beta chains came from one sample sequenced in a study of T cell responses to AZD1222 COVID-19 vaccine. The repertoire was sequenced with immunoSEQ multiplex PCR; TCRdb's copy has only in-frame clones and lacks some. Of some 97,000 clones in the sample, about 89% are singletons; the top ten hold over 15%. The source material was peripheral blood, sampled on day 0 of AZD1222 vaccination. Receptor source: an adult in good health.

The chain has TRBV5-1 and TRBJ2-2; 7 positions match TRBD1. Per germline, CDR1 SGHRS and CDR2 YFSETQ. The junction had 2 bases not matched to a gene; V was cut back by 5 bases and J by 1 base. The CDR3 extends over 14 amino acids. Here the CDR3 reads CASRRDRNTGELFF. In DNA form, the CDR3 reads TGCGCCAGCAGGAGGGACAGGAACACCGGGGAGCTGTTTTTT.

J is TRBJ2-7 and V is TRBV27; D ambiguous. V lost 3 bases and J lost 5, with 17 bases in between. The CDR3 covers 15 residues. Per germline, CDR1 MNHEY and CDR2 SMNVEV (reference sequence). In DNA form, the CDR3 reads TGTGCCAGCAGTTTTCACGGAAAAAGGGTCAACGAGCAGTACTTC. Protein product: CASSFHGKRVNEQYF.

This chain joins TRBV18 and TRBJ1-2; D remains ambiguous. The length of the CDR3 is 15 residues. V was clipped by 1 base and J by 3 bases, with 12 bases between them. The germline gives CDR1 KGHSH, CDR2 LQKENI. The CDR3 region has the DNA TGTGCCAGCTCACCACGGGCAGGCGGGGACTATGGCTACACCTTC. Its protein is CASSPRAGGDYGYTF.

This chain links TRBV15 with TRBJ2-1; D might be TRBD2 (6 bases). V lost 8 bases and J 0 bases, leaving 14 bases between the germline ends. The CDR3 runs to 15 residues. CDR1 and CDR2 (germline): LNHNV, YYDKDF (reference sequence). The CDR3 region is CATSGVSSSYNEQFF. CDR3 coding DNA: TGTGCCACCTCGGGAGTATCAAGCTCCTACAATGAGCAGTTCTTC.

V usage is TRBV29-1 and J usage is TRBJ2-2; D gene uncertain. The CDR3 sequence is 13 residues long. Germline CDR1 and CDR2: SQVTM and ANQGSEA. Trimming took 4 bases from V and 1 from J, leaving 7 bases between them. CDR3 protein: CSVGWQNTGELFF. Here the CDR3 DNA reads TGCAGCGTTGGTTGGCAGAACACCGGGGAGCTGTTTTTT.

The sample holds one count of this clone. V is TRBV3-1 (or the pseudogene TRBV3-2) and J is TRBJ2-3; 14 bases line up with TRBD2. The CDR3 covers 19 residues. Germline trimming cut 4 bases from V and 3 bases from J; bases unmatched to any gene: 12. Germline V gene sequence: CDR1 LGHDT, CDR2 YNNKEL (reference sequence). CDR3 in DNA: TGTGCCAGCAGCCCCTCTTTTACCGGGACTAGCGGGAGAACAGATACGCAGTATTTT. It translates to CASSPSFTGTSGRTDTQYF.

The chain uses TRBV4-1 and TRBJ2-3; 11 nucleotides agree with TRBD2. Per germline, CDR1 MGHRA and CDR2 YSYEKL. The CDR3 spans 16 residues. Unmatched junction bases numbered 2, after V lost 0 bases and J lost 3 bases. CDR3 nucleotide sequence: TGCGCCAGCAGCCAAGATAGCGGGGGGGATACAGATACGCAGTATTTT. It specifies CASSQDSGGDTDTQYF.

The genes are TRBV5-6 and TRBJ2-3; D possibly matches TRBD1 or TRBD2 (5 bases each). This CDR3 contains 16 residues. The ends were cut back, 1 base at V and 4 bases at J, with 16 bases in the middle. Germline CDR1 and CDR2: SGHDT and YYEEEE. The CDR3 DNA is TGTGCCAGCAGCTTGTTCGTGTCCAGGGACGCAGATACGCAGTATTTT. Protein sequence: CASSLFVSRDADTQYF. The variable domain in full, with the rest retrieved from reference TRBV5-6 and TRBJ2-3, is DAGVTQSPTHLIKTRGQQVTLRCSPKSGHDTVSWYQQALGQGPQFIFQYYEEEERQRGNFPDRFSGHQFPNYSSELNVNALLLGDSALYLCASSLFVSRDADTQYFGPGTRLTVL.

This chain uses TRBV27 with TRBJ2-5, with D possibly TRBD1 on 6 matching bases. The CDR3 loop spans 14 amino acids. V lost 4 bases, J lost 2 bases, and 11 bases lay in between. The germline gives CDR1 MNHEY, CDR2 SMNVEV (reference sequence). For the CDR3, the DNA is TGTGCCAGCAGTTCATACAGGGTTCAAGAGACCCAGTACTTC. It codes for CASSSYRVQETQYF.

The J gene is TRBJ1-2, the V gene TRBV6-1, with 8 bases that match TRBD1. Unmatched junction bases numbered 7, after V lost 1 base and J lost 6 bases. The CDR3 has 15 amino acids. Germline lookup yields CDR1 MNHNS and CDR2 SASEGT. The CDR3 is CASSEVGQVLDGYTF. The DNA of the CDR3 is TGTGCCAGCAGTGAAGTGGGACAGGTCTTAGATGGCTACACCTTC.

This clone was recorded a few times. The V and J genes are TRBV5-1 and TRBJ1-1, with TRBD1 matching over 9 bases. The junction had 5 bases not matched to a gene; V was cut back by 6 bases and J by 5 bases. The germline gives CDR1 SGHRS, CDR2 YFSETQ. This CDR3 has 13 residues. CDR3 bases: TGCGCCAGCAAGGGACAGGGAAAGACTGAAGCTTTCTTT. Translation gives CASKGQGKTEAFF.